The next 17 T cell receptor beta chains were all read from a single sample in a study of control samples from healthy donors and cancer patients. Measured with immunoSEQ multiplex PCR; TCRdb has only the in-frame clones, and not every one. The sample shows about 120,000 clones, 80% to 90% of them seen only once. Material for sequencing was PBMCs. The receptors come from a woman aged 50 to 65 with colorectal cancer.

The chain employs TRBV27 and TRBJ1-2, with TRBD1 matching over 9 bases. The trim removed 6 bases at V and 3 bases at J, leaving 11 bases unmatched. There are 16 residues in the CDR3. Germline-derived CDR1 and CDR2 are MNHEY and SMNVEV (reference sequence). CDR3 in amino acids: CASRLQGANGYYGYTF. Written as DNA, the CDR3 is TGTGCCAGCAGACTACAGGGGGCGAATGGTTACTATGGCTACACCTTC.

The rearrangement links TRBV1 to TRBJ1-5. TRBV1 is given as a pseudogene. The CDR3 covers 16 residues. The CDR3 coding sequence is TGCACCAGCAGCCAAGAATCGGAGTATAGCAATCAGCCCCAGCATTTT. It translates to CTSSQESEYSNQPQHF.

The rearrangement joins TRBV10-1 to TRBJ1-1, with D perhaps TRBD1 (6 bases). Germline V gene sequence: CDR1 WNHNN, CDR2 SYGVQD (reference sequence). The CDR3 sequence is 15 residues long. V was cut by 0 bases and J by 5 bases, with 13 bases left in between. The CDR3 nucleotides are TGCGCCAGCAGTGAGTCGGGCAGGGGTTCGACTGAAGCTTTCTTT. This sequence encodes CASSESGRGSTEAFF.

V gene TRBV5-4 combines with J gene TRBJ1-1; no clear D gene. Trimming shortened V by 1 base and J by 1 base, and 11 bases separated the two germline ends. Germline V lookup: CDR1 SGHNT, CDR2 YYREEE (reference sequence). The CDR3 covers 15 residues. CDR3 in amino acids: CASSLFRARNTEAFF. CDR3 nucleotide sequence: TGTGCCAGCAGCTTGTTTAGAGCTAGGAACACTGAAGCTTTCTTT.

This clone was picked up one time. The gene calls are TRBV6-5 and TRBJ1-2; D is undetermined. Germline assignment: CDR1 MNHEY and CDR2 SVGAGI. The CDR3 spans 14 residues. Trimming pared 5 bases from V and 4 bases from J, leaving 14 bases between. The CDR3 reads CASSPRGRGYGYTF. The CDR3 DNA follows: TGTGCCAGCAGTCCACGTGGGCGGGGCTATGGCTACACCTTC.

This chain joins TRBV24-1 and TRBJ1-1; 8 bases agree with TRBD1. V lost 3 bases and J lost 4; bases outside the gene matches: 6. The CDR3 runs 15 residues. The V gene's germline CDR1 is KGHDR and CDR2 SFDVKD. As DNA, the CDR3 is TGTGCCACCAGTGATCCCACAGGGGGGGGCACTGAAGCTTTCTTT. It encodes CATSDPTGGGTEAFF.

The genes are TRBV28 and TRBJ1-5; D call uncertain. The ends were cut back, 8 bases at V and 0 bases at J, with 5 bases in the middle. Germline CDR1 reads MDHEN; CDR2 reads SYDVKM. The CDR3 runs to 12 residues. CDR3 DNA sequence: TGTGCCAGCCGAATTAGCAATCAGCCCCAGCATTTT. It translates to CASRISNQPQHF.

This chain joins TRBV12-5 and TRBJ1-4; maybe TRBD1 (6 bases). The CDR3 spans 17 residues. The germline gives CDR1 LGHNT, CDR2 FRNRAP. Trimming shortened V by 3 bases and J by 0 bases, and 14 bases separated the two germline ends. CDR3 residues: CASGFLGQLATNEKLFF. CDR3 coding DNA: TGTGCTAGTGGTTTTTTAGGACAGCTAGCAACTAATGAAAAACTGTTTTTT.

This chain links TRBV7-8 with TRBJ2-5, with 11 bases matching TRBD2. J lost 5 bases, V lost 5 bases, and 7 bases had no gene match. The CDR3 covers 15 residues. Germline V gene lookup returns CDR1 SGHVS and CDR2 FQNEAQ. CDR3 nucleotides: TGTGCCAGCAGCCCGGGACTAGCGGCGTGGGAGACCCAGTACTTC. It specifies CASSPGLAAWETQYF.

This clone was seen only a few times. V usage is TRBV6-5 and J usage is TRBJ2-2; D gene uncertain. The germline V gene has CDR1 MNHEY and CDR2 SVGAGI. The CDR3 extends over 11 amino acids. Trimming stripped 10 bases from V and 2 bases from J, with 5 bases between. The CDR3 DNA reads TGTGCCATGGGAAACACCGGGGAGCTGTTTTTT. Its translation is CAMGNTGELFF.

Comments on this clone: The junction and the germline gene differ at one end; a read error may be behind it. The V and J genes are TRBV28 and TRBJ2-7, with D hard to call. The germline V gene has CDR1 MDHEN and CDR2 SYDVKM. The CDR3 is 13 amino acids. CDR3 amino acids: CATTATPSYGQYF. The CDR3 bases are TGTGCCACCACCGCGACTCCCTCCTACGGGCAGTACTTC.

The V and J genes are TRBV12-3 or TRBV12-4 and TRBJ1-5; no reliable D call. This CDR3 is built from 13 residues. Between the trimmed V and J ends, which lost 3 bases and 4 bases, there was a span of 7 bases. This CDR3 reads CASSLGQNQPQHF. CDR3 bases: TGTGCCAGCAGTTTGGGCCAGAATCAGCCCCAGCATTTT.

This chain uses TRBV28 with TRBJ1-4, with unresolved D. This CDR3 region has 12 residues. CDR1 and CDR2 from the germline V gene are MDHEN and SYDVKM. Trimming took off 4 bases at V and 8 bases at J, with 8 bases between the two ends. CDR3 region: CASSSPEEKLFF. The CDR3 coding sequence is TGTGCCAGCAGTTCCCCTGAAGAAAAACTGTTTTTT.

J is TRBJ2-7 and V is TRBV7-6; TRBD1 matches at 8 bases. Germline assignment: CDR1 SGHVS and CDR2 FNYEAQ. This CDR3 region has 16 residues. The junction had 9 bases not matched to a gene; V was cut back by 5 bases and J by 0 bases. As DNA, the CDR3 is TGTGCCAGCAGCAGGGACAGGCAGGGGGCCTCCTACGAGCAGTACTTC. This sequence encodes CASSRDRQGASYEQYF.

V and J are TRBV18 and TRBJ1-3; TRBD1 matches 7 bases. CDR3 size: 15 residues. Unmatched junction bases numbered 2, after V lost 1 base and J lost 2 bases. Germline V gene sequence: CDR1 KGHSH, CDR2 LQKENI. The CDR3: CASSPRTGAGNTIYF. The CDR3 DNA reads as TGTGCCAGCTCACCACGGACAGGCGCTGGAAACACCATATATTTT.

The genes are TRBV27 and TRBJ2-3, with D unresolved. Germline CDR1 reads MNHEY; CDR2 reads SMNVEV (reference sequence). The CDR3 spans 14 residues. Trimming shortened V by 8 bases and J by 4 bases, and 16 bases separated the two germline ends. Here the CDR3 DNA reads TGTGCCAGCCTTTCCTTATACGGCGCAGATACGCAGTATTTT. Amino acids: CASLSLYGADTQYF.

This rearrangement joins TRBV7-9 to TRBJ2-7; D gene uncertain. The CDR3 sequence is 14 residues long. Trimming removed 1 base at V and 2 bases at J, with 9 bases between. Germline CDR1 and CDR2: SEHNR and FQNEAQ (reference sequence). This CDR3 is CASSLGATTYEQYF. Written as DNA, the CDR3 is TGTGCCAGCAGCTTAGGAGCAACCACCTACGAGCAGTACTTC.